One T cell receptor beta chain is described in this entry. Its antigen is unknown. This sample is drawn from a study of shared clonotypes between healthy human individuals. Study results and caveats: What naive subsets generally showed was a larger estimated richness than memory subsets showed. The diversity represented, both genetic and in exposure history, was limited by few donors.

Authors' methods: Junction-only sequences produced by ImmunoSEQ had no quality scores, so filtering differed. The repertoire was sequenced with immunoSEQ multiplex PCR; TCRdb's copy has only in-frame clones and lacks some. Clonal size and the V and J genes are those of that table, whereas D and trimming came from the DNA. Of around 2.1 million clones listed, 90% to 95% are singletons. Naive CD8 cells lacked CD45RO, underwent positive selection for CCR7 and left out terminally differentiated effector memory CD45RA+ cells. Germline V gene sequence: CDR1 ENHRY, CDR2 SYGVKD. CDR3 size: 12 residues. The germline V and J ends were trimmed by 11 bases and 1 base, with 11 bases remaining between them.

Sequencing was performed on naive CD8+ T cells from PBMCs. This TCR came from a man aged 18 to 35 in good health. Some clones in this sample may be carry-over from other donors' samples. This chain connects TRBV10-3 to TRBJ1-1, with D unclear. CDR3 in DNA: TGTGCCGGCGGCAGTTGGAACACTGAAGCTTTCTTT. Translated: CAGGSWNTEAFF.